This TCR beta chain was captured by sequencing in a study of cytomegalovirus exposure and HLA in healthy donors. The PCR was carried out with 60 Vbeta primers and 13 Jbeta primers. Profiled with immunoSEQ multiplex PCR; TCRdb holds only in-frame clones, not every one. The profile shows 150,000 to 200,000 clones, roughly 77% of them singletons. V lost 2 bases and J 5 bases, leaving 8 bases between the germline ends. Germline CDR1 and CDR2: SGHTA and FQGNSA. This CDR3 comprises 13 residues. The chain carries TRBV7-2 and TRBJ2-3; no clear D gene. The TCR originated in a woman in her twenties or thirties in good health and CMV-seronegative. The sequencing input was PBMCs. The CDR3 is CASSLLEIDTQYF. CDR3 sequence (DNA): TGTGCCAGCAGCTTACTAGAGATAGATACGCAGTATTTT.